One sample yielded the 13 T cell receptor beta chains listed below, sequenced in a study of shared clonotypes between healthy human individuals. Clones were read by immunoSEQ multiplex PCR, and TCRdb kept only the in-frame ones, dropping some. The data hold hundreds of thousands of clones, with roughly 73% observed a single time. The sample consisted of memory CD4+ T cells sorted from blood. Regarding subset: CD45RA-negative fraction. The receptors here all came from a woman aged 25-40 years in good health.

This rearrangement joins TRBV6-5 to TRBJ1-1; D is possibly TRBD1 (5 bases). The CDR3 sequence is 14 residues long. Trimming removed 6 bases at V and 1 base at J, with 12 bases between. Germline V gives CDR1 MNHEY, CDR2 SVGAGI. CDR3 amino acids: CASRGLGANTEAFF. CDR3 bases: TGTGCCAGCAGGGGGTTAGGGGCGAACACTGAAGCTTTCTTT.

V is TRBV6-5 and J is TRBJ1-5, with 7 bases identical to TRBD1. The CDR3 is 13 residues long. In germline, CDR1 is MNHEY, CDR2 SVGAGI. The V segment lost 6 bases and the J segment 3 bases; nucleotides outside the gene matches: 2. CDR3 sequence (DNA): TGTGCCAGCAGGACAGGGCTCAATCAGCCCCAGCATTTT. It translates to CASRTGLNQPQHF.

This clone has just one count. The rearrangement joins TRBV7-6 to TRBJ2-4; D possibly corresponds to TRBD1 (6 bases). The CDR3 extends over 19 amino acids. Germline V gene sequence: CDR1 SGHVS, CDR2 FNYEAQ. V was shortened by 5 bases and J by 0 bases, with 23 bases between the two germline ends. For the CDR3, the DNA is TGTGCCAGCAGCCCCCAAAGCCCCGGGACACCTCTAGCCAAAAACATTCAGTACTTC. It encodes CASSPQSPGTPLAKNIQYF. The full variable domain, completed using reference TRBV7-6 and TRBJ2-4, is GAGVSQSPRYKVTKRGQDVALRCDPISGHVSLYWYRQALGQGPEFLTYFNYEAQQDKSGLPNDRFSAERPEGSISTLTIQRTEQRDSAMYRCASSPQSPGTPLAKNIQYFGAGTRLSVL.

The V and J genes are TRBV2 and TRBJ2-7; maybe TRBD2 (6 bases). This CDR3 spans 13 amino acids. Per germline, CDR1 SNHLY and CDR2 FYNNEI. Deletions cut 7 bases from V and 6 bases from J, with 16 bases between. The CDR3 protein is CASTRDSSSEQYF. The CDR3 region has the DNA TGTGCCAGCACCAGGGACTCATCCAGCGAGCAGTACTTC.

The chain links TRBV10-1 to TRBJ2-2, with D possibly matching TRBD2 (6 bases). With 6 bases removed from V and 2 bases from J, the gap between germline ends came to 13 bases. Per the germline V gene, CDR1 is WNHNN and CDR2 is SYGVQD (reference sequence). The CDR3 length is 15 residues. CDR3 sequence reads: CASSRGTANTGELFF. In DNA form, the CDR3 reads TGCGCCAGCAGCCGAGGGACTGCCAACACCGGGGAGCTGTTTTTT.

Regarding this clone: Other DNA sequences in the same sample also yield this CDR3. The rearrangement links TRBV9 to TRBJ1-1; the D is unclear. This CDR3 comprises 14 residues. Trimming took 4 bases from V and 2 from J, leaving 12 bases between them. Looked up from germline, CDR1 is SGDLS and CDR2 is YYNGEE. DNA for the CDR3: TGTGCCAGCAGCCCACGACGGGTCAACACTGAAGCTTTCTTT. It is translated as CASSPRRVNTEAFF.

The CDR3: CASRDFGPSYNEQFF. DNA for the CDR3: TGTGCCAGCAGGGACTTTGGCCCCTCGTACAATGAGCAGTTCTTC. The V gene is TRBV19, the J gene TRBJ2-1; a possible D gene is TRBD2 (6 bases). The CDR3 runs 15 residues. Deletions cut 9 bases from V and 4 bases from J, with 19 bases between. Germline loops: CDR1 LNHDA, CDR2 SQIVND (reference sequence).

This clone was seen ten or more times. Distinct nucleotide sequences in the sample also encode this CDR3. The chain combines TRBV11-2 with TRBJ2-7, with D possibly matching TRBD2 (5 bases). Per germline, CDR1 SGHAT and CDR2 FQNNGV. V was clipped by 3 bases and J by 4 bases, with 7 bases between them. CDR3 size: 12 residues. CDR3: CASSLPGYEQYF. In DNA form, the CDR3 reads TGTGCCAGCAGCTTGCCGGGATACGAGCAGTACTTC.

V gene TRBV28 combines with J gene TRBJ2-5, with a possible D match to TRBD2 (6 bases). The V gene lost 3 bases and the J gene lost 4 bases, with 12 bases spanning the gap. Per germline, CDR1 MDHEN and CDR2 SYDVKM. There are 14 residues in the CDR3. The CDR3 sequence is CASSFYSGGETQYF. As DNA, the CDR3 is TGTGCCAGCAGTTTTTATAGCGGAGGAGAGACCCAGTACTTC.

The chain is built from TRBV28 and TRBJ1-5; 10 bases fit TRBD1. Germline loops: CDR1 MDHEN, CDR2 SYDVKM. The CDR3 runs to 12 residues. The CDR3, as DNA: TGTGCGACAGGGGGCAACAATCAGCCCCAGCATTTT. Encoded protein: CATGGNNQPQHF.

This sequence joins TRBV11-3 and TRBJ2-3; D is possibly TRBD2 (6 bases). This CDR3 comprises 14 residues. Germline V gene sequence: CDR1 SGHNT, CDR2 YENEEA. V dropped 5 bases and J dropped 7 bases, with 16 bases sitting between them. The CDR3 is CASSRSAGSNTQYF. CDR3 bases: TGTGCCAGCAGCCGCTCGGCGGGAAGCAATACGCAGTATTTT.

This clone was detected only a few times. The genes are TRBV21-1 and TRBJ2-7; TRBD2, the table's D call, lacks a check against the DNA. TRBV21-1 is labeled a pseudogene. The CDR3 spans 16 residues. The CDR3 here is CASSTLRLADPYEQYF. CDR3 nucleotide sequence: TGTGCCAGCAGCACCCTTAGACTAGCGGACCCCTACGAGCAGTACTTC.

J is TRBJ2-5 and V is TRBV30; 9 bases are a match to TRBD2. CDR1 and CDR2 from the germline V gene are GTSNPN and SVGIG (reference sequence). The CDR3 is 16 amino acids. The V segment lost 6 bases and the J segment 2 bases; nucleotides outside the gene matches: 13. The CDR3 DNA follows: TGTGCCTGCCCCTACCAAATAGCGGGGGAGCAAGAGACCCAGTACTTC. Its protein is CACPYQIAGEQETQYF.